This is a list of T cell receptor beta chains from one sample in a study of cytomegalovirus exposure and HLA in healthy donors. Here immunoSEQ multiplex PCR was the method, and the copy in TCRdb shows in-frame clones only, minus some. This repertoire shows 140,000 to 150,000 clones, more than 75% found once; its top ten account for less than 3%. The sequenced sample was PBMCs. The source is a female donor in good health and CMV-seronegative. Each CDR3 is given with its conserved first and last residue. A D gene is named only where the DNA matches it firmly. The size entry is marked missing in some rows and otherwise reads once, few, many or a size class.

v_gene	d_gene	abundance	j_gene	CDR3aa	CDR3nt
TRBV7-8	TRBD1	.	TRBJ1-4	CASSLRGGLTNEKLFF	TGTGCCAGCAGCTTAAGAGGGGGCTTAACTAATGAAAAACTGTTTTTT
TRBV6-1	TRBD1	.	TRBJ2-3	CASSEYRGQGADTQYF	TGTGCCAGCAGTGAATACAGGGGGCAAGGGGCAGATACGCAGTATTTT
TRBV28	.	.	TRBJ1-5	CASSFPLTDSNQPQHF	TGTGCCAGCAGTTTCCCCCTCACAGATAGCAATCAGCCCCAGCATTTT
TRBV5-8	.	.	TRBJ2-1	CASTKKRRPSSYNEQFF	TGTGCCAGCACCAAAAAGCGGCGTCCTAGCTCCTACAATGAGCAGTTCTTC
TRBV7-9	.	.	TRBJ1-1	CSSSLGGGIFSEAFF	TGTTCCAGCAGCTTAGGGGGAGGGATTTTCTCTGAAGCTTTCTTT
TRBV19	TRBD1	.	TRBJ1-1	CASTSWGQSHGAFF	TGTGCCAGTACCTCCTGGGGACAGTCGCATGGAGCTTTCTTT
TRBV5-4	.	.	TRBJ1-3	CASSFAGAYGNTIYF	TGTGCCAGCAGCTTCGCTGGGGCTTATGGAAACACCATATATTTT
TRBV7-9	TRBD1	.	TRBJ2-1	CASSRGGSSYNEQFF	TGTGCCAGCAGCAGAGGGGGCAGCTCCTACAATGAGCAGTTCTTC
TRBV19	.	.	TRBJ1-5	CASSPGQSNQPQHF	TGTGCCAGTAGTCCCGGACAGAGCAATCAGCCCCAGCATTTT
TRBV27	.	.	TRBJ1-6	CASSFQGRPLHF	TGTGCCAGCAGTTTTCAGGGCCGACCCCTCCACTTT
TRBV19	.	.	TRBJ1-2	CASSTQGVNYGYTF	TGTGCCAGTAGTACACAGGGAGTTAACTATGGCTACACCTTC
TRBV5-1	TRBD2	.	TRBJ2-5	CASSPAGAQETQYF	TGCGCCAGCAGCCCAGCGGGAGCCCAAGAGACCCAGTACTTC
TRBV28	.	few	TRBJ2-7	CASSPGWGLRTYEQYF	TGTGCCAGCAGTCCCGGCTGGGGGCTGAGGACCTACGAGCAGTACTTC
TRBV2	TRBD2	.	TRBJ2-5	CASSTGTSGGWTQYF	TGTGCCAGCAGTACCGGGACTAGCGGGGGCTGGACCCAGTACTTC
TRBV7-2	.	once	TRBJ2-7	CASSLVGGHPSEQYF	TGTGCCAGCAGCTTAGTCGGTGGGCACCCCAGTGAGCAGTACTTC
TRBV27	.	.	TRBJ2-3	CASSFSGTSTDTQYF	TGTGCCAGCAGTTTTTCCGGGACTAGCACAGATACGCAGTATTTT
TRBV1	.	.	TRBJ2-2	CTSSHPGLAGGRWRDGELFF	TGCACCAGCAGCCACCCGGGACTAGCGGGAGGGCGATGGCGAGACGGGGAGCTGTTTTTT
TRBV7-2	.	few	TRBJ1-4	CASRPTGTTNEKLFF	TGTGCCAGCCGGCCGACAGGAACAACTAATGAAAAACTGTTTTTT
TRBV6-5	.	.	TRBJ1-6	CASSYSEQGSNSPLHF	TGTGCCAGCAGTTACTCAGAACAGGGCAGTAATTCACCCCTCCACTTT
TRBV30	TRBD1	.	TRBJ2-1	CAWSVLWDRKYYNEQFF	TGTGCCTGGAGTGTACTTTGGGACAGGAAATACTACAATGAGCAGTTCTTC
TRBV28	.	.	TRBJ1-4	CASNSHWRGGDEKLFF	TGTGCCAGCAACTCCCACTGGCGGGGGGGGGATGAAAAACTGTTTTTT
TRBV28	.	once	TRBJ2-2	CASSLFGGAGELFF	TGTGCCAGCAGTTTGTTTGGAGGGGCCGGGGAGCTGTTTTTT
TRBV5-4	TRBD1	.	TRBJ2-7	CASSFGQGSDEQYF	TGTGCCAGCAGCTTTGGACAGGGTAGTGACGAGCAGTACTTC
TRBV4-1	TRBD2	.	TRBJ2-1	CASSQAELAGWEQFF	TGCGCCAGCAGCCAAGCTGAACTAGCGGGGTGGGAGCAGTTCTTC
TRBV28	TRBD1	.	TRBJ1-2	CASSLDRAYGYTF	TGTGCCAGCAGTTTGGACAGGGCCTATGGCTACACCTTC
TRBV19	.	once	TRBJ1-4	CASNKQVREKLFF	TGTGCCAGTAACAAGCAGGTTCGGGAAAAACTGTTTTTT
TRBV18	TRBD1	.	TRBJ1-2	CASSPGTDLYGYTF	TGTGCCAGCTCACCTGGGACAGACCTTTATGGCTACACCTTC
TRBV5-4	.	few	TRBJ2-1	CASNAIGIGGEQFF	TGTGCCAGCAACGCCATCGGGATTGGCGGTGAGCAGTTCTTC
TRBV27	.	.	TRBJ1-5	CASTTSRWSNQPQHF	TGTGCCAGCACTACTTCCAGGTGGAGCAATCAGCCCCAGCATTTT
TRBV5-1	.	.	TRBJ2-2	CASSLFGTPANTGELFF	TGCGCCAGCAGCTTGTTTGGCACACCCGCGAACACCGGGGAGCTGTTTTTT
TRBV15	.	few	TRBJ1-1	CATSRETGVGNTEAFF	TGTGCCACCAGCAGAGAGACAGGTGTCGGGAACACTGAAGCTTTCTTT
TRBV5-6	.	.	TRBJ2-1	CASSLGQDSHNEQFF	TGTGCCAGCAGCTTGGGCCAGGATTCCCACAATGAGCAGTTCTTC
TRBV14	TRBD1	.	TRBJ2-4	CASSRQGQNIQYF	TGTGCCAGCAGCCGACAGGGACAAAACATTCAGTACTTC
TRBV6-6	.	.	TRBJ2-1	CASSKSQGNEQFF	TGTGCCAGCAGTAAGAGCCAGGGCAATGAGCAGTTCTTC
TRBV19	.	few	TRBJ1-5	CASSRTHRHQPQHF	TGTGCCAGTAGCCGGACTCACCGGCATCAGCCCCAGCATTTT
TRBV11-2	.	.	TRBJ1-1	CASSLKPTNTEAFF	TGTGCCAGCAGCTTAAAGCCCACGAACACTGAAGCTTTCTTT
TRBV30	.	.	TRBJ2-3	CAWGQGDTQYF	TGTGCCTGGGGCCAGGGAGATACGCAGTATTTT
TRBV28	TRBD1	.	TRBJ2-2	CASSSGTGNTGELFF	TGTGCCAGCAGTTCCGGGACAGGGAACACCGGGGAGCTGTTTTTT
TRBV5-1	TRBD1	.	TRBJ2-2	CASSSRTGDTGELFF	TGCGCCAGCAGCTCTCGGACAGGAGACACCGGGGAGCTGTTTTTT
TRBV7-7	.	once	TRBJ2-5	CASSLGAQETQYF	TGTGCCAGCAGCTTAGGGGCCCAAGAGACCCAGTACTTC
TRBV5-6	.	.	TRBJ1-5	CASSLGQISNQPQHF	TGTGCCAGCAGCCTCGGACAGATTAGCAATCAGCCCCAGCATTTT
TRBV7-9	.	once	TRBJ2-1	CSSSGQFNEQFF	TGTTCCAGCAGCGGACAGTTCAATGAGCAGTTCTTC
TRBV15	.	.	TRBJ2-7	CATSRAIGQGYEQYF	TGTGCCACCAGCAGAGCCATCGGCCAGGGCTACGAGCAGTACTTC
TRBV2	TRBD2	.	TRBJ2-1	CASNGQGSTSGRLHEQFF	TGTGCCAGCAATGGACAGGGGTCCACTAGCGGGAGACTCCATGAGCAGTTCTTC
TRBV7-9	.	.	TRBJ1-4	CASSPNGKLFF	TGTGCCAGCAGCCCGAACGGAAAACTGTTTTTT
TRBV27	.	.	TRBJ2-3	CASSLWAPTPADTQYF	TGTGCCAGCAGTTTGTGGGCCCCGACCCCCGCAGATACGCAGTATTTT
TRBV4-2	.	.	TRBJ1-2	CASSQGTDRAKYGYTF	TGTGCCAGCAGCCAAGGGACGGACAGAGCCAAATATGGCTACACCTTC
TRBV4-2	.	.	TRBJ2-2	CASSQEGGPLNTGELFF	TGTGCCAGCAGCCAAGAAGGTGGGCCCCTGAACACCGGGGAGCTGTTTTTT
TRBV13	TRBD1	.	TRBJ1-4	CASSLDRGQTTNEKLFF	TGTGCCAGCAGCTTAGACAGGGGGCAGACAACTAATGAAAAACTGTTTTTT
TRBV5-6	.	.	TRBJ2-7	CASSSAQTYEQYF	TGTGCCAGCAGCTCGGCACAGACCTACGAGCAGTACTTC
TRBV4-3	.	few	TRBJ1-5	CASSQRVSNQPQHF	TGCGCCAGCAGCCAACGAGTCAGCAATCAGCCCCAGCATTTT
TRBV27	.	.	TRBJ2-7	CASSARTAHEQYF	TGTGCCAGCAGTGCTCGGACAGCCCACGAGCAGTACTTC
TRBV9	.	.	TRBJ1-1	CASSALQGNTEAFF	TGTGCCAGCAGCGCCTTACAGGGGAACACTGAAGCTTTCTTT
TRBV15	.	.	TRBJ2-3	CATSRDRPSRADTQYF	TGTGCCACCAGCAGAGATCGCCCTAGTCGTGCAGATACGCAGTATTTT